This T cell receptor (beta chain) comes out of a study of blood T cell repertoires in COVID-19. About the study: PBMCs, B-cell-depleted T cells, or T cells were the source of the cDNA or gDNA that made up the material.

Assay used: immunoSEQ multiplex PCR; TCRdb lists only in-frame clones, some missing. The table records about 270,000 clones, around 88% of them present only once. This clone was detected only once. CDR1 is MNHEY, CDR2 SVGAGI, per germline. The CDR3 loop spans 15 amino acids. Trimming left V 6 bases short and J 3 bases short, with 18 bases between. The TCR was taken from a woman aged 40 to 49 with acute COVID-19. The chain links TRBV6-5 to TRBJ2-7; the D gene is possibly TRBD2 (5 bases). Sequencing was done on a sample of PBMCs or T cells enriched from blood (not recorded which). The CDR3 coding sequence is TGTGCCAGCAGCCTAGCTTCGTCTGAACTCTACGAGCAGTACGTC. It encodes CASSLASSELYEQYV.